A selection of T cell receptor beta chains follows, all from one sample in a study of blood T cells in healthy people across ages. TCRdb processed the 5' RACE reads anew with MiXCR; each CDR3 protein has one entry. This table holds roughly 680,000 distinct CDR3 sequences, around 48% found once. Sequenced input: blood. All receptors come from a woman aged 60-75 years in good health. Both conserved end residues are part of each CDR3. D genes are given only for firm matches. Not all rows give a size; the values are once, few, many and, for expanded clones, a class.

d_gene	abundance	len	v_gene	j_gene	CDR3nt	CDR3aa
NA	NA	17	TRBV6-1	TRBJ1-4	TGTGCCAGCAGCCGCCCCCGGGGGGAGTCAACTAATGAAAAACTGTTTTTT	CASSRPRGESTNEKLFF
NA	NA	13	TRBV29-1	TRBJ2-5	TGCAGCGCCCCGGTACAGGGTTCAGAGACCCAGTACTTC	CSAPVQGSETQYF
NA	NA	15	TRBV14	TRBJ2-2	TGTGCCAGCAGTGGGTTCCCCCGGGGAACCGGGGAGCTGTTTTTT	CASSGFPRGTGELFF
NA	NA	11	TRBV29-1	TRBJ2-2	TGCAGCGTGAAAAACGCCGGGGAGCTGTTTTTT	CSVKNAGELFF
NA	NA	14	TRBV3-1	TRBJ1-1	TGTGCCAGCAGCCAGGGCAGAATGAACACTGAAGCTTTCTTT	CASSQGRMNTEAFF
NA	few	15	TRBV28	TRBJ1-2	TGTGCCAGCAGTTCCGAAGGGGGGGTAAACTATGGCTACACCTTC	CASSSEGGVNYGYTF
NA	NA	15	TRBV9	TRBJ2-5	TGTGCCAGCAGCCCACGGCCTCGGGATCAAGAGACCCAGTACTTC	CASSPRPRDQETQYF
NA	NA	17	TRBV7-3	TRBJ2-3	TGTGCCAGCAGCTCCCTCCGAAGGGGGAGGGCTGTAGATACGCAGTATTTT	CASSSLRRGRAVDTQYF
TRBD2	NA	18	TRBV7-3	TRBJ2-1	TGTGCCAGCAGCTTAAATGGTCGGGGACTAGCGGGACACAATGAGCAGTTCTTC	CASSLNGRGLAGHNEQFF
TRBD2	few	18	TRBV6-1	TRBJ2-1	TGTGCCAGCAGAGACGGGACTAGCGGGAGAAAGAGAGGCAATGAGCAGTTCTTC	CASRDGTSGRKRGNEQFF